This T cell receptor beta chain came from a study of T cell clonotyping in hematopoietic cell transplantation. The protocol was immunoSEQ multiplex PCR, while the TCRdb copy is restricted to in-frame clones and leaves out a portion. The sample has 16,000 or so clones, approximately 93% seen once. The time point was: recipient sample about 28 days before transplant, after cytoreduction. Study outcomes and limitations: Recipient TCR diversity dropped after transplant; expanded clonotypes rose from day 30 to 180.

Of note for this clone: As yet, its antigen is unknown.

This receptor was obtained from a man in his late teens or twenties with biphenotypic leukemia. Some clones in this sample may be carry-over from other donors' samples. Sequencing was performed on peripheral blood mononuclear cells, taken before stem cell transplant.

CDR3 coding DNA: TGTGCCAGCAGTTACAGGAGCTCCTATAATTCACCCCTCCACTTT. It codes for CASSYRSSYNSPLHF. This chain uses TRBV6-5 with TRBJ1-6; D is unresolved. This CDR3 is 15 amino acids long. The germline CDR1 and CDR2 sequences are MNHEY and SVGAGI. Trimming cost V 2 bases and J 0 bases, with 5 bases left between them.